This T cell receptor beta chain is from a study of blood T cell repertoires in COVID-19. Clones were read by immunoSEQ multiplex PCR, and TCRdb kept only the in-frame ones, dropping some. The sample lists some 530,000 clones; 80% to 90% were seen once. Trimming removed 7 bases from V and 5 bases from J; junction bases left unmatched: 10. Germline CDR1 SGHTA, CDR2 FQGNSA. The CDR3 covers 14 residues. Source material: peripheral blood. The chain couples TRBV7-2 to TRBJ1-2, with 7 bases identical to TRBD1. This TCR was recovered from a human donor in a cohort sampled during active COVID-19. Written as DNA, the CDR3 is TGTGCCAGCACACCATCCGGGACAGTTTATGGCTACACCTTC. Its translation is CASTPSGTVYGYTF.